A selection of T cell receptor beta chains follows, all from one sample in a study of cytomegalovirus exposure and HLA in healthy donors. The data were produced by immunoSEQ multiplex PCR, yet TCRdb's version contains in-frame clones alone and is incomplete. This sample has more than 95,000 clones, with around 75% found just once. The sequencing sample was made of PBMCs. All receptors derive from a woman aged 45 to 65 in good health and CMV-seropositive. Each CDR3 is given with its conserved first and last residue. Fields, in order: V gene, D gene, CDR3 protein. The D gene is left open where the match is weak.

TRBV29-1 TRBD1 CSVTRTGQDTQYF
TRBV6-6 . CASTIPGGVGNTIYF
TRBV29-1 TRBD2 CSVEGQYASSGSSYNEQFF
TRBV21-1 . CASTGSNYEQYF
TRBV15 . CATSRERRGGGNTIYF
TRBV7-8 . CASSGGGNQPQHF
TRBV14 TRBD1 CASSHRDRSLGEQYF
TRBV6-1 TRBD1 CASTQHEGASYGYTF
TRBV5-1 TRBD1 CASSQGQGLLNYGYTF
TRBV6-1 TRBD1 CASSEPGQGDEQYF
TRBV10-3 TRBD2 CAISDGTRLYEQFF